What follows are 14 T cell receptor beta chains derived from one specimen sequenced in a study of T cell clonality in common variable immunodeficiency. Only in-frame clones appear in the TCRdb table, and some are missing; sequencing was by immunoSEQ multiplex PCR. Listed here are roughly 60,000 clones without any singletons, the top ten holding 1.5% to 2%. The sequencing input was peripheral blood mononuclear cells. These receptors all come from a person aged 18 to 69 in good health.

This clone occurred many times. A junction end diverges from the germline sequence, so it may reflect a read error. The sequence runs out 3 residues before the end of the CDR3; the remainder is reconstructed from the germline J gene. This sequence joins TRBV4-2 and TRBJ2-3; tentative D call: TRBD1 (5 bases). Germline V lookup: CDR1 LGHNA, CDR2 YNFKEQ. The CDR3 runs to 14 residues. The CDR3 loop reads CASSQTVATDTQYF. The CDR3 DNA, read in part, is TGCGCCAGCAGCCAGACAGTTGCCACAGATACG.

This clone was counted ten times or more. The CDR3 loop reads CASSSSGKPLHF. Incomplete CDR3 DNA: TGTGCCAGCAGTTCATCAGGGAAACCC. The chain combines TRBV28 with TRBJ1-6, with D possibly TRBD1 on 5 matching bases. The sequence runs out 3 residues before the end of the CDR3; the remainder is reconstructed from the germline J gene. V was shortened by 4 bases and J by 12 bases, with 10 bases between the two germline ends. Germline assignment: CDR1 MDHEN and CDR2 SYDVKM. This CDR3 region has 12 residues. Full variable domain (missing parts from reference TRBV28 and TRBJ1-6): DVKVTQSSRYLVKRTGEKVFLECVQDMDHENMFWYRQDPGLGLRLIYFSYDVKMKEKGDIPEGYSVSREKKERFSLILESASTNQTSMYLCASSSSGKPLHFGNGTRLTVT.

This clone was detected a few times. Read coverage stops 3 residues before the CDR3 terminus; the germline J gene supplies the remainder. V gene TRBV6-2 or TRBV6-3 combines with J gene TRBJ1-4; D not resolved. Germline V gives CDR1 MNHEY, CDR2 SVGEGT. The CDR3 contains 14 residues. CDR3 sequence: CASSLAGISGELFF. The CDR3 bases that were read are TGTGCCAGCAGTTTAGCGGGAATTTCCGGGGAA.

This clone was counted between two and nine times. The CDR3 end is not reached by the read, which stops 3 residues before it; the germline J gene fills it in. The chain recombines TRBV20-1 with TRBJ2-7; 16 bases line up with TRBD2. CDR1 is DFQATT and CDR2 is SNEGSKA in the germline V gene (reference sequence). The CDR3 is 15 residues long. Trimming at V came to 2 bases and at J to 5 bases, leaving 3 bases not matched to a gene. The CDR3 DNA, read in part, is TGCAGTGCTAGACCAGGGACTAGCGGGAGGGACGAG. The encoded protein is CSARPGTSGRDE. The full-length CDR3 reads as CSARPGTSGRDEQYF.

This clone occurred many times. From the germline J gene comes the end of the CDR3, since the read stops 3 residues before it. The genes are TRBV4-1 and TRBJ1-2; D possibly corresponds to TRBD1 (5 bases). The CDR3 length is 16 residues. CDR1 MGHRA and CDR2 YSYEKL come from the germline V gene. The ends were cut back, 0 bases at V and 1 base at J, with 12 bases in the middle. CDR3 amino acids: CASSQEWGPSNYGYTF. Partial CDR3 DNA: TGCGCCAGCAGCCAAGAGTGGGGCCCCAGTAACTATGGC.

This clone has a count of ten or more. The read gets to within 3 residues of the CDR3 end, and the germline J gene fills in the rest. The chain combines TRBV15 with TRBJ2-1; 7 nucleotides align to TRBD2. The CDR3 has 18 amino acids. The V and J ends lost 3 bases and 5 bases, in that order; junction bases with no gene match: 16. CDR1 LNHNV and CDR2 YYDKDF come from the germline V gene (reference sequence). Incomplete CDR3 DNA: TGTGCCACCAGCAGGGGCGGGTTTTGGGGCAGCGGGGACAATGAG. Protein product: CATSRGGFWGSGDNE. The complete CDR3 protein is CATSRGGFWGSGDNEQFF.

This clone has a count of ten or more. The read stops 3 residues short of the end of the CDR3; the missing end is completed from the germline J gene. This chain connects TRBV20-1 to TRBJ1-2; no definite D call. There are 12 residues in the CDR3. Germline values: CDR1 DFQATT, CDR2 SNEGSKA (reference sequence). With 4 bases removed from V and 4 bases from J, the gap between germline ends came to 10 bases. The covered CDR3 bases are TGCAGTGCTAATCCACACCTCTATGGC. Its protein product is CSANPHLYG. The whole CDR3 sequence reads CSANPHLYGYTF.

The sample holds many counts of this clone. The covered CDR3 bases are TGTGCCAGCAGTTATTTGTCCAGGAGTCAAGAGACC. It codes for CASSYLSRSQET. The full CDR3 protein reads CASSYLSRSQETQYF. This chain joins TRBV12-3 or TRBV12-4 and TRBJ2-5; D remains unclear. Read data end 3 residues before the CDR3 end; the end is taken from the germline J gene. The CDR3 has 15 amino acids. V lost 4 bases, J lost 2 bases, and 14 bases lay in between.

This clone was seen ten or more times. Read sequence stops 3 residues before the CDR3 end, and the germline J gene provides the missing end. The chain combines TRBV6-2 or TRBV6-3 with TRBJ2-7; 9 nucleotides align to TRBD1. V gave up 3 bases and J gave up 3 bases; unmatched junction bases: 9. CDR3 length: 16 residues. Germline CDR1 and CDR2: MNHEY and SVGEGT. The CDR3 sequence is CASSYDPRTGDYEQYF. The CDR3 bases that were read are TGTGCCAGCAGTTATGACCCTCGGACAGGGGACTACGAG.

This clone occurred a few times. The read stops 3 residues short of the end of the CDR3; the missing end is completed from the germline J gene. This rearrangement joins TRBV13 to TRBJ2-1; D gene ambiguous. The germline V gene encodes CDR1 PRHDT and CDR2 FYEKMQ (reference sequence). Trimming took off 3 bases at V and 3 bases at J, with 6 bases between the two ends. The CDR3 has 13 amino acids. This CDR3 is CASSLAVYNEQFF. The sequenced part of the CDR3 DNA is TGTGCCAGCAGCTTGGCAGTCTACAATGAG.

This clone was seen many times. The read terminates 3 residues ahead of where the CDR3 ends, so the germline J gene completes it. This rearrangement joins TRBV7-2 to TRBJ2-7; weak D call: TRBD1 (6 bases). V was trimmed by 1 base and J by 5 bases, leaving 15 bases between them. CDR3 length equals 15 residues. Germline loops: CDR1 SGHTA, CDR2 FQGNSA. The chain's CDR3 is CASSLGGQGSHEQYF. The sequenced CDR3 bases are TGTGCCAGCAGCTTAGGGGGGCAGGGGAGCCACGAG.

Ten or more counts support this clone. The CDR3 end falls 3 residues outside the read, so it is completed with the germline J gene. The chain uses TRBV29-1 and TRBJ2-1; 7 bases map to TRBD2. V shed 6 bases, J shed 4 bases, and the junction held 6 bases outside the gene matches. There are 13 residues in the CDR3. Germline V gene lookup returns CDR1 SQVTM and CDR2 ANQGSEA. CDR3 in amino acids: CSVVREHYNEQFF. The DNA read from the CDR3 is TGCAGCGTAGTGCGGGAGCATTACAATGAG.

The sample holds many counts of this clone. The read ends 3 residues early relative to the CDR3; the germline J gene fills the gap. V gene TRBV2 combines with J gene TRBJ2-2, with TRBD1 matching over 11 bases. This CDR3 region has 15 residues. Germline V gene lookup returns CDR1 SNHLY and CDR2 FYNNEI. V lost 7 bases to trimming and J lost 8 bases; unmatched junction nucleotides: 9. Partial CDR3 DNA: TGTGCCAGCACCGGGACAGGGGGTAATGGAGGGGAG. This translates into CASTGTGGNGGE. The entire CDR3 sequence reads CASTGTGGNGGELFF.

This clone was seen only a few times. Read coverage stops 3 residues before the CDR3 terminus; the germline J gene supplies the remainder. The chain is built from TRBV20-1 and TRBJ2-7, with 15 bases identical to TRBD2. Looked up from germline, CDR1 is DFQATT and CDR2 is SNEGSKA (reference sequence). With V trimmed by 3 bases and J by 0 bases, 6 bases remained unmatched. The CDR3 is 17 amino acids. The CDR3 reads CSASLGLAGGSSYEQYF. The covered CDR3 bases are TGCAGTGCTAGCCTGGGACTAGCGGGAGGAAGCTCCTACGAG.